One sample yielded the 31 T cell receptor beta chains listed below, sequenced in a study of response to subunit inactivated influenza vaccine. TCRdb processed the RT-PCR reads anew with MiXCR; each CDR3 protein has one entry. The data show 610,000 or so distinct CDR3 sequences, with about 15% seen just once and roughly 10% held by the top ten. The source was PBMCs from blood, collected approximately 13 days after vaccination. The source of these receptors is a man aged 50 or older who received an inactivated influenza vaccine.

The chain employs TRBV7-2 and TRBJ2-1; the match to TRBD1 covers 7 bases. CDR1 is SGHTA, CDR2 FQGNSA, per germline. The CDR3 runs to 15 residues. J gave up 7 bases and V 0 bases, and 6 bases lay outside the gene matches. In DNA form, the CDR3 reads TGTGCCAGCAGCTTAGCGGGGACAGCACGAAATGAGCAGTTCTTC. Translation gives CASSLAGTARNEQFF.

This chain joins TRBV9 and TRBJ2-1; 8 bases fit TRBD2. The trim removed 3 bases at V and 4 bases at J, leaving 3 bases unmatched. Germline values: CDR1 SGDLS, CDR2 YYNGEE. The CDR3 spans 14 residues. This chain's CDR3 is CASSATSGYNEQFF. Here the CDR3 DNA reads TGTGCCAGCAGCGCAACTAGCGGTTACAATGAGCAGTTCTTC.

The rearrangement links TRBV20-1 to TRBJ2-3; D ambiguous. Germline CDR1 reads DFQATT; CDR2 reads SNEGSKA (reference sequence). This CDR3 spans 12 amino acids. V dropped 5 bases and J dropped 6 bases, with 12 bases sitting between them. DNA of the CDR3: TGCAGTGCTTTGGGCCCGTTGGATACGCAGTATTTT. It yields the protein CSALGPLDTQYF.

There are a few counts of this clonotype. The rearrangement links TRBV20-1 to TRBJ1-5; no clear D. CDR1 and CDR2 from the germline V gene are DFQATT and SNEGSKA (reference sequence). V shed 6 bases and J shed 6 bases, with 15 bases lying between them. The CDR3 is made up of 13 amino acids. CDR3 nucleotide sequence: TGCAGTGCCGTAACCCCGACAAGTCAGCCCCAGCATTTT. This gives the protein CSAVTPTSQPQHF.

J is TRBJ2-4 and V is TRBV20-1; the match to TRBD2 covers 8 bases. The CDR3 totals 14 residues. CDR1 is DFQATT, CDR2 SNEGSKA, per germline (reference sequence). The trim removed 1 base at V and 8 bases at J, leaving 7 bases unmatched. The CDR3 spells CSARAVSGDHIQYF. The CDR3 DNA follows: TGCAGTGCTAGAGCGGTTAGCGGGGATCACATTCAGTACTTC.

This chain connects TRBV7-2 to TRBJ2-1; TRBD2 agrees at 11 bases. CDR3 size: 15 residues. Germline V gives CDR1 SGHTA, CDR2 FQGNSA. Trimming took 2 bases from V and 15 from J; bases not matched to a gene: 12. As DNA, the CDR3 is TGTGCCAGCAGCTTAAGCGGGAGTAGCGGGAGGGCGGGGTTCTTC. Residues: CASSLSGSSGRAGFF.

V usage is TRBV7-9 and J usage is TRBJ2-3; D assignment may be TRBD1 or TRBD2 (5 bases each). Trimming left V 5 bases short and J 4 bases short, with 19 bases between. This CDR3 has 16 amino acids. Germline CDR1 SEHNR, CDR2 FQNEAQ (reference sequence). The CDR3 loop is CASSASATRGADTQYF. CDR3 nucleotides: TGTGCCAGCAGCGCCAGCGCTACCCGAGGGGCAGATACGCAGTATTTT.

This clonotype has just a few counts. The J gene is TRBJ2-3, the V gene TRBV18, with 13 bases matching TRBD2. V shed 1 base, J shed 4 bases, and the junction held 11 bases outside the gene matches. Germline V gene lookup returns CDR1 KGHSH and CDR2 LQKENI. CDR3 size: 19 residues. This chain's CDR3 is CASSPQRLAGGVGADTQYF. Here the CDR3 DNA reads TGTGCCAGCTCACCACAGCGACTAGCGGGAGGCGTGGGCGCAGATACGCAGTATTTT.

This chain joins TRBV20-1 and TRBJ2-5; either TRBD1 or TRBD2 may supply D (5 bases each). There are 14 residues in the CDR3. Trimming left V 5 bases short and J 1 base short, with 14 bases between. From germline, CDR1 is DFQATT and CDR2 SNEGSKA (reference sequence). This chain's CDR3 is CSACPGTIQETQYF. The CDR3 region has the DNA TGCAGTGCTTGCCCCGGGACCATCCAAGAGACCCAGTACTTC.

This clonotype has ten or more counts. The genes are TRBV9 and TRBJ1-3; D is uncertain. V was shortened by 0 bases and J by 4 bases, with 11 bases between the two germline ends. This CDR3 is 15 amino acids long. In germline, CDR1 is SGDLS, CDR2 YYNGEE. In DNA form, the CDR3 reads TGTGCCAGCAGCGTAGTACCGACTCAAGGAAACACCATATATTTT. The encoded protein is CASSVVPTQGNTIYF.

The chain has TRBV10-3 and TRBJ1-5; 10 bases map to TRBD1. Per the germline V gene, CDR1 is ENHRY and CDR2 is SYGVKD. This CDR3 comprises 15 residues. The ends lost 4 bases at V and 6 bases at J; junction bases unmatched: 6. The CDR3 loop reads CAISAGTGEAQPQHF. For the CDR3, the DNA is TGTGCCATCAGTGCCGGGACAGGGGAGGCTCAGCCCCAGCATTTT.

This clonotype was detected only a few times. The chain uses TRBV29-1 and TRBJ2-5, with 11 bases lining up with TRBD2. The CDR3 is 15 amino acids. From germline, CDR1 is SQVTM and CDR2 ANQGSEA. With 2 bases clipped from V and 2 bases from J, the junction kept 4 bases outside the gene matches. The CDR3 sequence is CSVEPGLAAQETQYF. The DNA for the CDR3 is TGCAGCGTTGAACCGGGACTAGCGGCTCAAGAGACCCAGTACTTC. Full variable domain (rest looked up from reference TRBV29-1 and TRBJ2-5): SAVISQKPSRDICQRGTSLTIQCQVDSQVTMMFWYRQQPGQSLTLIATANQGSEATYESGFVIDKFPISRPNLTFSTLTVSNMSPEDSSIYLCSVEPGLAAQETQYFGPGTRLLVL.

This clonotype came up many times. The chain has TRBV7-2 and TRBJ2-3, with a tentative D call TRBD1 (6 bases). Germline CDR1 reads SGHTA; CDR2 reads FQGNSA. V lost 5 bases and J 6 bases, leaving 21 bases between the germline ends. This CDR3 is built from 16 residues. CDR3 DNA: TGTGCCAGCAGCCCAGGGGATGGACCGGGGTGGGATACGCAGTATTTT. Protein product: CASSPGDGPGWDTQYF.

Only a few counts were recorded for this clonotype. The chain carries TRBV5-1 and TRBJ2-2, with D hard to call. The CDR3 spans 14 residues. With 1 base removed from V and 6 bases from J, the gap between germline ends came to 10 bases. Germline values: CDR1 SGHRS, CDR2 YFSETQ. CDR3 protein: CASSLSRFPGELFF. CDR3 coding DNA: TGCGCCAGCAGCTTGTCAAGGTTCCCCGGGGAGCTGTTTTTT. Full variable domain (rest looked up from reference TRBV5-1 and TRBJ2-2): KAGVTQTPRYLIKTRGQQVTLSCSPISGHRSVSWYQQTPGQGLQFLFEYFSETQRNKGNFPGRFSGRQFSNSRSEMNVSTLELGDSALYLCASSLSRFPGELFFGEGSRLTVL.

The V call is TRBV7-2, the J call TRBJ2-1; D ambiguous. The CDR3 covers 17 residues. Germline assignment: CDR1 SGHTA and CDR2 FQGNSA. V shed 0 bases and J shed 0 bases, with 12 bases lying between them. Here the CDR3 reads CASSLALRQISYNEQFF. In nucleotides, the CDR3 is TGTGCCAGCAGCTTAGCGCTTAGGCAGATCTCCTACAATGAGCAGTTCTTC.

The table lists this clonotype with many counts. The chain uses TRBV7-9 and TRBJ2-7; D gene ambiguous. The ends were cut back, 1 base at V and 2 bases at J, with 3 bases in the middle. This CDR3 has 12 amino acids. CDR1 is SEHNR and CDR2 is FQNEAQ in the germline V gene (reference sequence). CDR3 sequence: CASSLGAYEQYF. The CDR3 DNA reads as TGTGCCAGCAGCTTAGGAGCCTACGAGCAGTACTTC.

This clonotype was counted between two and nine times. The chain carries TRBV5-1 and TRBJ1-6, with unresolved D. The CDR3 contains 15 residues. Germline loops: CDR1 SGHRS, CDR2 YFSETQ. Deletions cut 0 bases from V and 7 bases from J, with 11 bases between. The CDR3 here is CASSLDGVINSPLHF. Here the CDR3 DNA reads TGCGCCAGCAGCTTGGACGGCGTTATAAATTCACCCCTCCACTTT.

This clonotype has just a few counts. The chain combines TRBV5-5 with TRBJ2-5, with 11 nucleotides matching TRBD2. CDR1 is SGHKS, CDR2 YYEKEE, per germline (reference sequence). With V trimmed by 0 bases and J by 2 bases, 9 bases remained unmatched. The CDR3 runs 18 residues. The DNA of the CDR3 is TGTGCCAGCAGCTTGGCCTCGCTAGCGGGGGGCTTTCAAGAGACCCAGTACTTC. It is translated as CASSLASLAGGFQETQYF. The entire variable domain, with the rest obtained from reference TRBV5-5 and TRBJ2-5, is as follows: DAGVTQSPTHLIKTRGQQVTLRCSPISGHKSVSWYQQVLGQGPQFIFQYYEKEERGRGNFPDRFSARQFPNYSSELNVNALLLGDSALYLCASSLASLAGGFQETQYFGPGTRLLVL.

This clonotype came up a few times. The V gene is TRBV5-1, the J gene TRBJ2-1; D not certain. CDR3 length equals 16 residues. Germline values: CDR1 SGHRS, CDR2 YFSETQ. The V and J ends lost 0 bases and 2 bases respectively, with 12 bases between them. The chain's CDR3 is CASSLAGGSTYNEQFF. The CDR3 nucleotides are TGCGCCAGCAGCTTGGCCGGCGGAAGTACCTACAATGAGCAGTTCTTC.

The chain carries TRBV7-6 and TRBJ2-3; the match to TRBD2 covers 8 bases. The germline V gene has CDR1 SGHVS and CDR2 FNYEAQ. The CDR3 is 14 residues long. Losses at the gene ends were 2 bases for V and 6 bases for J; bases not matched to a gene: 4. CDR3 nucleotide sequence: TGTGCCAGCAGCTTAAGCGGGGGTCGGGATACGCAGTATTTT. It codes for CASSLSGGRDTQYF.

The rearrangement links TRBV3-1 to TRBJ2-7; weak D call: TRBD2 (5 bases). Germline CDR1 reads LGHDT; CDR2 reads YNNKEL (reference sequence). With 4 bases removed from V and 5 bases from J, the gap between germline ends came to 18 bases. CDR3 size: 15 residues. CDR3 region: CASSPLTGRTNEQYF. The CDR3 DNA reads as TGTGCCAGCAGCCCATTGACGGGAAGAACCAACGAGCAGTACTTC.

The chain joins TRBV5-1 to TRBJ2-7, with 10 bases that match TRBD2. This CDR3 has 16 amino acids. Trimming cost V 4 bases and J 4 bases; bases outside gene matches: 11. Germline CDR1 is SGHRS and CDR2 is YFSETQ. The CDR3 DNA follows: TGCGCCAGCAGCCCTCCGCTAGCGGGAGCCATGTACGAGCAGTACTTC. Amino acid sequence: CASSPPLAGAMYEQYF. Full variable domain (outside the CDR3, taken from reference TRBV5-1 and TRBJ2-7): KAGVTQTPRYLIKTRGQQVTLSCSPISGHRSVSWYQQTPGQGLQFLFEYFSETQRNKGNFPGRFSGRQFSNSRSEMNVSTLELGDSALYLCASSPPLAGAMYEQYFGPGTRLTVT.

J is TRBJ1-1 and V is TRBV15; D call uncertain. Looked up from germline, CDR1 is LNHNV and CDR2 is YYDKDF (reference sequence). CDR3 size: 15 residues. Trimming shortened V by 0 bases and J by 1 base, and 9 bases separated the two germline ends. CDR3 sequence: CATSRDRQPNTEAFF. The CDR3 DNA reads as TGTGCCACCAGCAGAGATCGTCAGCCGAACACTGAAGCTTTCTTT.

Written as DNA, the CDR3 is TGCGCCAGCAGATCGGAGACAGGGGGCTGGTCCTACAATGAGCAGTTCTTC. This codes for CASRSETGGWSYNEQFF. The genes are TRBV5-1 and TRBJ2-1, with 10 positions matching TRBD1. Germline V CDR1 and CDR2: SGHRS, YFSETQ. J gave up 1 base and V 5 bases, and 9 bases lay outside the gene matches. CDR3 length: 17 residues.

J is TRBJ2-7 and V is TRBV5-1; no firm D call. This CDR3 comprises 14 residues. V dropped 0 bases and J dropped 5 bases, with 12 bases sitting between them. CDR1 and CDR2 (germline): SGHRS, YFSETQ. The CDR3 DNA follows: TGCGCCAGCAGCTTGGTTGGTGGTGTCCACGAGCAGTACTTC. Protein sequence: CASSLVGGVHEQYF.

The sample holds a few counts of this clonotype. The chain employs TRBV20-1 and TRBJ1-4; D possibly corresponds to TRBD1 (5 bases). The CDR3 has 11 residues. Germline V gene lookup returns CDR1 DFQATT and CDR2 SNEGSKA (reference sequence). V lost 3 bases, J lost 11 bases, and 10 bases lay in between. The chain's CDR3 is CSARGTAKLFF. CDR3 nucleotides: TGCAGTGCTAGGGGGACCGCGAAACTGTTTTTT.

This clonotype was recorded a few times. V is TRBV7-8 and J is TRBJ2-1; D possibly uses TRBD1 or TRBD2 (5 bases each). CDR3 length equals 18 residues. The V gene's germline CDR1 is SGHVS and CDR2 FQNEAQ. Trimming removed 5 bases at V and 2 bases at J, with 22 bases between. CDR3 bases: TGTGCCAGCAGCCCCACCTTGGGGCCGGGACGGACCTACAATGAGCAGTTCTTC. Amino acid sequence: CASSPTLGPGRTYNEQFF.

The sample holds many counts of this clonotype. The V call is TRBV4-3, the J call TRBJ2-5, with TRBD1 identical over 7 bases. The trim removed 2 bases at V and 2 bases at J, leaving 5 bases unmatched. Germline-derived CDR1 and CDR2 are LGHNA and YSLEER. This CDR3 is 15 amino acids long. This chain's CDR3 is CASSQRIRGQETQYF. Here the CDR3 DNA reads TGCGCCAGCAGCCAAAGGATCAGGGGGCAAGAGACCCAGTACTTC.

The J gene is TRBJ1-4, the V gene TRBV12-3 or TRBV12-4, with D unresolved. The V end was cut by 3 bases, the J end by 8 bases, with 13 bases between. The CDR3 is 14 amino acids. Here the CDR3 DNA reads TGTGCCAGCAGTTTGAGCCAGGCTGGGGAAAAACTGTTTTTT. Translating it yields CASSLSQAGEKLFF.

This clonotype was seen more than once but under ten times. The V gene is TRBV5-1, the J gene TRBJ1-2; D uncertain. Germline V gene lookup returns CDR1 SGHRS and CDR2 YFSETQ. Trimming took 0 bases from V and 6 from J, leaving 9 bases between them. This CDR3 is built from 13 residues. As DNA, the CDR3 is TGCGCCAGCAGCTTGGACCCAGGCGATGGCTACACCTTC. It codes for CASSLDPGDGYTF. Combining the CDR3 with reference TRBV5-1 and TRBJ1-2 gives the whole variable domain KAGVTQTPRYLIKTRGQQVTLSCSPISGHRSVSWYQQTPGQGLQFLFEYFSETQRNKGNFPGRFSGRQFSNSRSEMNVSTLELGDSALYLCASSLDPGDGYTFGSGTRLTVV.

The sample holds many counts of this clonotype. The V and J genes are TRBV18 and TRBJ2-2; 7 nucleotides line up with TRBD1. The germline V gene encodes CDR1 KGHSH and CDR2 LQKENI. Unmatched junction bases numbered 4, after V lost 4 bases and J lost 5 bases. The CDR3 loop spans 14 amino acids. The CDR3 sequence: CASSQTGATGELFF. CDR3 coding DNA: TGTGCCAGCTCACAAACAGGGGCAACCGGGGAGCTGTTTTTT.